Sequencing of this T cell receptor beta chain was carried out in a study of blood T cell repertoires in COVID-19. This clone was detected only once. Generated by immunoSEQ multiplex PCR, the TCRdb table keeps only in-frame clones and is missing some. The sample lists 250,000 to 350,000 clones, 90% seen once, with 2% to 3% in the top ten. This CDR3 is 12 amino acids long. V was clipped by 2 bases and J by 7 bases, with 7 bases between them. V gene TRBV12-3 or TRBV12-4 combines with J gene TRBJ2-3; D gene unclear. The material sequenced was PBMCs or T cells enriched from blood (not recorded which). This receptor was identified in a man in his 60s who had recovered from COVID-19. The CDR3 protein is CASSLLRYTQYF. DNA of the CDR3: TGTGCCAGCAGTTTACTCCGGTATACGCAGTATTTT.